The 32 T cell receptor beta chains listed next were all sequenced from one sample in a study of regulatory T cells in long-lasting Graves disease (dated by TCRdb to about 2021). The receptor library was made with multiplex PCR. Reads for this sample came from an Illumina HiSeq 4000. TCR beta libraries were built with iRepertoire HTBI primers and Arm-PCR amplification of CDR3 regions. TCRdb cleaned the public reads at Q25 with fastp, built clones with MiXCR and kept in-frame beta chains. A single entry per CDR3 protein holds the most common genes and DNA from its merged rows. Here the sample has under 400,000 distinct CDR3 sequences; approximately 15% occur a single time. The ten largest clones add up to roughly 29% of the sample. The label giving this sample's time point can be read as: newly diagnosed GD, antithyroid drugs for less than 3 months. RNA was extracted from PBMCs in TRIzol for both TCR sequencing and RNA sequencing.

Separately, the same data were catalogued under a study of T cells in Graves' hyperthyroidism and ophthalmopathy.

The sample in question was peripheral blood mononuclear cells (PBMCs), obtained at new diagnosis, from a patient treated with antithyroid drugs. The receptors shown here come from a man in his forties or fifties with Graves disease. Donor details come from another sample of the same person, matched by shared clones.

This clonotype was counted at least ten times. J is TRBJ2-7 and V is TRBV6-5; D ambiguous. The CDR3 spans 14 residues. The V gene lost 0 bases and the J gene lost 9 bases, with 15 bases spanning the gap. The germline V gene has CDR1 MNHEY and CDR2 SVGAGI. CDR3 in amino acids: CASSYSGSPTRQYF. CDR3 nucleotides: TGTGCCAGCAGTTACTCGGGCAGTCCTACGAGGCAGTACTTC.

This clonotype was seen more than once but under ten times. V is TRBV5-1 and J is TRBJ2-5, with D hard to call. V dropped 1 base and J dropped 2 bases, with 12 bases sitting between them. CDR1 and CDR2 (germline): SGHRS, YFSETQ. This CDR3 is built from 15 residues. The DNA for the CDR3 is TGCGCCAGCAGCTTGTCCTGGCCCTCACAAGAGACCCAGTACTTC. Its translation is CASSLSWPSQETQYF.

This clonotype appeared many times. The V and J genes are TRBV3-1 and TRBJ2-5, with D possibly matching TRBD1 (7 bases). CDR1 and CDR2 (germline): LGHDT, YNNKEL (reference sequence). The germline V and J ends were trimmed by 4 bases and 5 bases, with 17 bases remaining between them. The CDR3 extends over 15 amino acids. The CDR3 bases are TGTGCCAGCAGCCTTACAGGGGAGGACGGCGAGACCCAGTACTTC. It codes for CASSLTGEDGETQYF.

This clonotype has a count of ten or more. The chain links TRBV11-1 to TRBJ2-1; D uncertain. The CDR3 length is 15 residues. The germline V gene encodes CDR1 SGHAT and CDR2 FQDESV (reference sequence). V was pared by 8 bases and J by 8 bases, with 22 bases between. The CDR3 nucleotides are TGTGCCAGCGGCTCCTCCGAAAGGGCAATGCATGAGCAGTTCTTC. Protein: CASGSSERAMHEQFF.

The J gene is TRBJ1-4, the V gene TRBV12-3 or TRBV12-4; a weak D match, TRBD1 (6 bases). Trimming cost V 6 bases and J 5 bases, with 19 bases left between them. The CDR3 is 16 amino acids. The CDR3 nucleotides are TGTGCCAGCAGCTCCCGGGGCGGGGGGCCCAATGAAAAACTGTTTTTT. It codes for CASSSRGGGPNEKLFF.

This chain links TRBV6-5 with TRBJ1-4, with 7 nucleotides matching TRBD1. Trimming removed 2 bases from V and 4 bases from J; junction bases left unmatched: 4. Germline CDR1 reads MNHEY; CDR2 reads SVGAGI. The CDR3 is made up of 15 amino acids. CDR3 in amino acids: CASSYNRGGNEKLFF. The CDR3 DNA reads TGTGCCAGCAGTTACAACAGGGGTGGTAATGAAAAACTGTTTTTT.

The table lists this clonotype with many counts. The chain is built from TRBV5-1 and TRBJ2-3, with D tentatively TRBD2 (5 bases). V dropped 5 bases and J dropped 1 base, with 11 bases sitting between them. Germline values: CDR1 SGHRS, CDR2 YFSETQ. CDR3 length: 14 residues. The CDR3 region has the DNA TGCGCCAGCAGTACCAGCGGAGGCACAGATACGCAGTATTTT. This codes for CASSTSGGTDTQYF. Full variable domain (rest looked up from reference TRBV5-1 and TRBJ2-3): KAGVTQTPRYLIKTRGQQVTLSCSPISGHRSVSWYQQTPGQGLQFLFEYFSETQRNKGNFPGRFSGRQFSNSRSEMNVSTLELGDSALYLCASSTSGGTDTQYFGPGTRLTVL.

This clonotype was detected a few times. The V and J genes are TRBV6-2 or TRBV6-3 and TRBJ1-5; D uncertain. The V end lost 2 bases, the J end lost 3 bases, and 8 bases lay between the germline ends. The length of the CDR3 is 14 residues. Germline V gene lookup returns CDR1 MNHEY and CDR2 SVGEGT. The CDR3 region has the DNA TGTGCCAGCAGTTACGTACAGAACAATCAGCCCCAGCATTTT. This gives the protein CASSYVQNNQPQHF.

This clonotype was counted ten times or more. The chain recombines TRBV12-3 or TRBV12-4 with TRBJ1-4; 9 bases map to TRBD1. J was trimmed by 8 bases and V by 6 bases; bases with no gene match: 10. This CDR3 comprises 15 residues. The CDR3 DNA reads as TGTGCCAGCAGCCCTACAGGGGGCCGGACCGAAAAACTGTTTTTT. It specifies CASSPTGGRTEKLFF.

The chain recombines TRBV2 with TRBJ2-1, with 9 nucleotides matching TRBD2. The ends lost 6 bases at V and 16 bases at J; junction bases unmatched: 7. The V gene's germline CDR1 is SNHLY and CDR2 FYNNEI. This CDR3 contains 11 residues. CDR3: CASRTSGSLFF. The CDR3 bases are TGTGCCAGCAGAACTAGCGGGTCGCTATTCTTC.

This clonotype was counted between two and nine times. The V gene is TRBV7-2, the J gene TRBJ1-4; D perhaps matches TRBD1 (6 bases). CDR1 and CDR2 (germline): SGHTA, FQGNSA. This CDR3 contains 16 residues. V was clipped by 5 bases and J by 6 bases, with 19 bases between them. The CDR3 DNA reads TGTGCCAGCAGCAATACAGGGACTTCGTTGCATGAAAAACTGTTTTTT. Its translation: CASSNTGTSLHEKLFF. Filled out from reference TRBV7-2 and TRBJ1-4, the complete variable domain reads GAGVSQSPSNKVTEKGKDVELRCDPISGHTALYWYRQSLGQGLEFLIYFQGNSAPDKSGLPSDRFSAERTGGSVSTLTIQRTQQEDSAVYLCASSNTGTSLHEKLFFGSGTQLSVL.

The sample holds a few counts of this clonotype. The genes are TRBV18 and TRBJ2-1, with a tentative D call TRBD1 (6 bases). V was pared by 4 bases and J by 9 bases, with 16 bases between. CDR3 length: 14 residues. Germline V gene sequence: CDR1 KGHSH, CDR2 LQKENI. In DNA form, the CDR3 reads TGTGCCAGCTCACGAAACAGGGATTCGGCTGAGCAGTTCTTC. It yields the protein CASSRNRDSAEQFF.

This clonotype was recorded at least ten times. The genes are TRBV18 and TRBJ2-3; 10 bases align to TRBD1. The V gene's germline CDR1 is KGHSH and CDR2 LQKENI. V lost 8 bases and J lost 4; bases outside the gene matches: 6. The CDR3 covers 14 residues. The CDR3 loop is CASTSTGGADTQYF. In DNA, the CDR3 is TGTGCCAGCACTTCGACAGGGGGCGCAGATACGCAGTATTTT.

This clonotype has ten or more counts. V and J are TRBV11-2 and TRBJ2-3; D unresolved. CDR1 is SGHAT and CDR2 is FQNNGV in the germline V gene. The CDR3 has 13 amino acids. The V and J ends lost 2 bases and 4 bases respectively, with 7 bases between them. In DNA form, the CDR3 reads TGTGCCAGCAGCTTAAGGCTAGCAGATACGCAGTATTTT. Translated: CASSLRLADTQYF.

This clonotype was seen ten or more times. The CDR3 region has the DNA TGTGCCATCAGTGGGACTAGCGGCACAGATACGCAGTATTTT. As protein: CAISGTSGTDTQYF. V usage is TRBV10-3 and J usage is TRBJ2-3; 9 bases are shared with TRBD2. CDR1 and CDR2 from the germline V gene are ENHRY and SYGVKD. Trimming at V came to 4 bases and at J to 1 base, leaving 0 bases not matched to a gene. This CDR3 is built from 14 residues.

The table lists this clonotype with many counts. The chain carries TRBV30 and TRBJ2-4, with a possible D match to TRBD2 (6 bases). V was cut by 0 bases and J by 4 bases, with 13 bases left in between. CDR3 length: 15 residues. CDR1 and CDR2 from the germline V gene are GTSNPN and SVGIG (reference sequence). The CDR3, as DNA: TGTGCCTGGAGTGTACTGGGGACTGGAAAAAACATTCAGTACTTC. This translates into CAWSVLGTGKNIQYF.

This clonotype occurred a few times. The CDR3 bases are TGTGCCAGCAGCACCGGACAGGGGATGGGGTATGGCTACACCTTC. Its protein product is CASSTGQGMGYGYTF. The V gene is TRBV5-6, the J gene TRBJ1-2, with 9 bases aligning to TRBD1. The CDR3 has 15 amino acids. J was trimmed by 5 bases and V by 4 bases; bases with no gene match: 9. Germline V lookup: CDR1 SGHDT, CDR2 YYEEEE. Variable domain in full (rest from reference TRBV5-6 and TRBJ1-2): DAGVTQSPTHLIKTRGQQVTLRCSPKSGHDTVSWYQQALGQGPQFIFQYYEEEERQRGNFPDRFSGHQFPNYSSELNVNALLLGDSALYLCASSTGQGMGYGYTFGSGTRLTVV.

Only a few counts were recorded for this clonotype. For the CDR3, the DNA is TGTGCCAGCTCACCACCCTCCAGGGGCCCTAATTCACCCCTCCACTTT. Amino acid sequence: CASSPPSRGPNSPLHF. The chain carries TRBV18 and TRBJ1-6; D may be TRBD1 (6 bases). The germline V gene encodes CDR1 KGHSH and CDR2 LQKENI. The CDR3 is 16 amino acids. V lost 0 bases and J lost 6, with 12 bases in between.

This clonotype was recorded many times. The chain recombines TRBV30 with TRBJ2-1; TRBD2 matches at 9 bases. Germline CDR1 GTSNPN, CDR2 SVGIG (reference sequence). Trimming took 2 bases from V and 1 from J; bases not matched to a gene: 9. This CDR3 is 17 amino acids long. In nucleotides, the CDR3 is TGTGCCTGGAGTTGGGGTAGCGGGGGCGTATCCTACAATGAGCAGTTCTTC. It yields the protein CAWSWGSGGVSYNEQFF. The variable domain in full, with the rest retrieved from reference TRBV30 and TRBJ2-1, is SQTIHQWPATLVQPVGSPLSLECTVEGTSNPNLYWYRQAAGRGLQLLFYSVGIGQISSEVPQNLSASRPQDRQFILSSKKLLLSDSGFYLCAWSWGSGGVSYNEQFFGPGTRLTVL.

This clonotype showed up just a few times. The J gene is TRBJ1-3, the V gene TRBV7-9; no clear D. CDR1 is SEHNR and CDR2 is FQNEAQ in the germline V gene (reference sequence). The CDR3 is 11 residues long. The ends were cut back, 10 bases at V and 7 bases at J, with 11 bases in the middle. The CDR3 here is CATTRGNTIYF. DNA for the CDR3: TGTGCCACTACTCGAGGGAACACCATATATTTT.

The CDR3 sequence is CASSVDSGELFF. CDR3 nucleotides: TGTGCCAGCAGCGTAGACAGCGGGGAGCTGTTTTTT. This chain uses TRBV9 with TRBJ2-2, with no clear D. The ends were cut back, 0 bases at V and 7 bases at J, with 4 bases in the middle. From germline, CDR1 is SGDLS and CDR2 YYNGEE. The CDR3 consists of 12 residues. The complete variable domain, with remaining parts taken from reference TRBV9 and TRBJ2-2, reads DSGVTQTPKHLITATGQRVTLRCSPRSGDLSVYWYQQSLDQGLQFLIQYYNGEERAKGNILERFSAQQFPDLHSELNLSSLELGDSALYFCASSVDSGELFFGEGSRLTVL.

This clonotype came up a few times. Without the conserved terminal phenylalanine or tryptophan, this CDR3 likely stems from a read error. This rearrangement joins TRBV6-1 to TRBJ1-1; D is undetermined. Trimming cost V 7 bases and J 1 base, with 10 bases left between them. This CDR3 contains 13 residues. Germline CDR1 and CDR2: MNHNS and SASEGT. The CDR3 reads CASNHQRNTEAFL. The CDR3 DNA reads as TGTGCCAGCAACCACCAGCGGAACACTGAAGCTTTCCTT.

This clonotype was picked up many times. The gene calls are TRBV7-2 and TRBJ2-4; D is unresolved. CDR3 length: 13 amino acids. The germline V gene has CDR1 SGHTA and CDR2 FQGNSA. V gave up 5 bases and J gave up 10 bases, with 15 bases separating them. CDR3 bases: TGTGCCAGCAGCCCCCCTCTGTGGTATATTCAGTACTTC. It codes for CASSPPLWYIQYF.

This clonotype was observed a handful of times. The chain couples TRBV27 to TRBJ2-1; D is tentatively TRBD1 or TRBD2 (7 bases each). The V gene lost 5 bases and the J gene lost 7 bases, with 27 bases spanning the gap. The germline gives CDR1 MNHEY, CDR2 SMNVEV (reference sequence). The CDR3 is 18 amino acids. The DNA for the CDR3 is TGTGCCAGCAGTGATACTAGCAGGGGGGGCGAAGGTGCGAATGAGCAGTTCTTC. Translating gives CASSDTSRGGEGANEQFF.

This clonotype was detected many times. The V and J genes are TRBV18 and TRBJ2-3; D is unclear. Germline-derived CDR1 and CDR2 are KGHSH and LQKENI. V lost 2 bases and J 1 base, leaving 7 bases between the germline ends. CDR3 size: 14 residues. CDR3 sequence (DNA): TGTGCCAGCTCACCAAACAGCCGCACAGATACGCAGTATTTT. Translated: CASSPNSRTDTQYF.

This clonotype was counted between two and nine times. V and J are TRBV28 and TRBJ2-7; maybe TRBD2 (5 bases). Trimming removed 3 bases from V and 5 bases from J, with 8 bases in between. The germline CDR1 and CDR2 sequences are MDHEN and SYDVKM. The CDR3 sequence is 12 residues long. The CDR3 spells CASSFSGNEQYF. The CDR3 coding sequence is TGTGCCAGCAGTTTTTCGGGGAACGAGCAGTACTTC.

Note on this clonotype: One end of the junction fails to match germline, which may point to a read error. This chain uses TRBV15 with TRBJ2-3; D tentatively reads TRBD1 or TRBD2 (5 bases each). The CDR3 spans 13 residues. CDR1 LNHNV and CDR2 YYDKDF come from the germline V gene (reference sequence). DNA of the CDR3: TGTGCCACCAGCAGAGATTTGGGGGAGACCCAGTATTTC. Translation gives CATSRDLGETQYF.

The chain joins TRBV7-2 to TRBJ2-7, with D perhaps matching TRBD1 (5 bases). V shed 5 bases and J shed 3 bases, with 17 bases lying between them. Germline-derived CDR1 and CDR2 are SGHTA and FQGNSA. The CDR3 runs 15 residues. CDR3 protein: CASSPTRDSIYEQYF. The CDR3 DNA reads TGTGCCAGCAGCCCAACAAGAGACAGTATCTACGAGCAGTACTTC.

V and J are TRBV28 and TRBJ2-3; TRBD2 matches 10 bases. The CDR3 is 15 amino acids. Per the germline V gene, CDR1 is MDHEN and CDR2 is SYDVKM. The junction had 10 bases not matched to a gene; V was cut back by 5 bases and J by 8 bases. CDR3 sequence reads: CASSGIAGGLSTQYF. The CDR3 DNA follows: TGTGCCAGCAGTGGGATAGCGGGGGGTTTGAGTACGCAGTATTTT.

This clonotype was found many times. CDR3 residues: CASGSGGNNRGFF. In DNA, the CDR3 is TGTGCCTCGGGCAGCGGGGGGAATAACAGGGGGTTCTTC. The V and J genes are TRBV7-2 and TRBJ2-1; 9 bases are shared with TRBD2. This CDR3 contains 13 residues. Per germline, CDR1 SGHTA and CDR2 FQGNSA. V trimming: 11 bases; J trimming: 15 bases; junction bases outside the gene matches: 17.

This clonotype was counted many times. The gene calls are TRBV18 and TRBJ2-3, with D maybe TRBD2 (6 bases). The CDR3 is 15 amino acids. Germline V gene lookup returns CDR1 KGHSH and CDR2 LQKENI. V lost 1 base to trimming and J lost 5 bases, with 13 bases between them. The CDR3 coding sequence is TGTGCCAGCTCACCACGGGGGACTTTGATAGATACGCAGTATTTT. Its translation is CASSPRGTLIDTQYF.

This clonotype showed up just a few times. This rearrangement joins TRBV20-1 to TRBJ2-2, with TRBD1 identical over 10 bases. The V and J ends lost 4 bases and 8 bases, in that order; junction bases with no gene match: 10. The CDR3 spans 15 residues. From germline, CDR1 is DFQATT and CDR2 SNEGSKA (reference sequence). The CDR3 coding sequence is TGCAGTGCTACCAACCCGGGACAGGGGAGTGGGGAGCTGTTTTTT. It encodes CSATNPGQGSGELFF.